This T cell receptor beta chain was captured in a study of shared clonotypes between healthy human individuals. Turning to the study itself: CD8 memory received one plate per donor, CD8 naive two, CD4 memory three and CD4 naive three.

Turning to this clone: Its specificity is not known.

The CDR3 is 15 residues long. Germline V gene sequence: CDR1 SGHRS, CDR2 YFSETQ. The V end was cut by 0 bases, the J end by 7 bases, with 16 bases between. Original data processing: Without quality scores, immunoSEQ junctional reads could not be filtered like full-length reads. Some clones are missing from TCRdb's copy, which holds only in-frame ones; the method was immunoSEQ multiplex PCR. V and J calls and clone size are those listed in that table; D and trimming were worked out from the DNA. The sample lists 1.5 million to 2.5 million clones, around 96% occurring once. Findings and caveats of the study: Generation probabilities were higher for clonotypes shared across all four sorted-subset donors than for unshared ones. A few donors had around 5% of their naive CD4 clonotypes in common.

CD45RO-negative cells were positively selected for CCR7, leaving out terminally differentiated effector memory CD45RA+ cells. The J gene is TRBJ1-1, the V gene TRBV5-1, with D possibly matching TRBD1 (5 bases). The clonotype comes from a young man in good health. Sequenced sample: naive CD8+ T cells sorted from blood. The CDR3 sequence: CASSLAVGDEDEAFF. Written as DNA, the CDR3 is TGCGCCAGCAGCTTGGCCGTGGGGGATGAGGATGAAGCTTTCTTT.